A single sample is the source of the 12 T cell receptor beta chains below, sequenced in a study of cytomegalovirus exposure and HLA in healthy donors. The PCR employed 60 Vbeta primers together with 13 Jbeta primers. Data came from immunoSEQ multiplex PCR; TCRdb stores just in-frame clones and leaves some out. The sample lists 200,000 to 250,000 clones, about 85% occurring once. The sample was PBMCs. The receptor source for this set is a human donor in good health.

The chain recombines TRBV2 with TRBJ1-1; 7 nucleotides align to TRBD1. This CDR3 spans 15 amino acids. The junction had 14 bases not matched to a gene; V was cut back by 3 bases and J by 10 bases. Germline V lookup: CDR1 SNHLY, CDR2 FYNNEI. In DNA, the CDR3 is TGTGCCAGCAGTGAGCGCCCTCAGATAGGGGGCAGAGCTTTCTTT. Protein sequence: CASSERPQIGGRAFF.

This clone was picked up a small number of times. The rearrangement joins TRBV11-2 to TRBJ2-7, with 10 bases identical to TRBD2. This CDR3 contains 15 residues. CDR1 is SGHAT, CDR2 FQNNGV, per germline. V shed 5 bases, J shed 2 bases, and the junction held 6 bases outside the gene matches. CDR3 sequence: CASSTLGLAAYEQYF. In DNA form, the CDR3 reads TGTGCCAGCAGCACGCTCGGACTAGCGGCCTACGAGCAGTACTTC. The full variable domain, with the rest looked up from reference TRBV11-2 and TRBJ2-7, is EAGVAQSPRYKIIEKRQSVAFWCNPISGHATLYWYQQILGQGPKLLIQFQNNGVVDDSQLPKDRFSAERLKGVDSTLKIQPAKLEDSAVYLCASSTLGLAAYEQYFGPGTRLTVT.

The chain combines TRBV2 with TRBJ2-1; 9 bases are a match to TRBD2. The CDR3 spans 15 residues. Per germline, CDR1 SNHLY and CDR2 FYNNEI. V dropped 4 bases and J dropped 11; count of bases not matched to a gene: 12. DNA of the CDR3: TGTGCCAGCAGTGTTCGACTAGCGGAAACAATGAAGCAGTTCTTC. Protein: CASSVRLAETMKQFF.

J is TRBJ2-7 and V is TRBV6-1, with 8 bases aligning to TRBD1. After removal of 8 bases from V and 6 bases from J, the junction contained 9 bases not matched to a gene. The CDR3 loop spans 13 amino acids. Germline CDR1 reads MNHNS; CDR2 reads SASEGT. The CDR3 DNA follows: TGTGCCAGCCGGATTCAGGGGGCACGCGAGCAGTACTTC. This gives the protein CASRIQGAREQYF.

This clone has more than one count but fewer than ten. The chain couples TRBV27 to TRBJ2-5; D remains ambiguous. The germline V gene encodes CDR1 MNHEY and CDR2 SMNVEV (reference sequence). The CDR3 consists of 16 residues. V was cut by 7 bases and J by 4 bases, with 22 bases left in between. In DNA, the CDR3 is TGTGCCAGCAAAAACTTAGGAGTCATCGCCGGAGAGACCCAGTACTTC. This encodes CASKNLGVIAGETQYF.

This chain links TRBV19 with TRBJ2-3; D perhaps matches TRBD2 (5 bases). The germline CDR1 and CDR2 sequences are LNHDA and SQIVND (reference sequence). Deletions cut 10 bases from V and 7 bases from J, with 21 bases between. The CDR3 sequence is 14 residues long. CDR3 nucleotide sequence: TGTGCCACTGCACCCGGGAACGGTGGGAATACGCAGTATTTT. Its protein is CATAPGNGGNTQYF.

V gene TRBV2 combines with J gene TRBJ1-1; D possibly corresponds to TRBD1 (6 bases). Germline assignment: CDR1 SNHLY and CDR2 FYNNEI. This CDR3 has 14 residues. Trimming removed 3 bases at V and 11 bases at J, with 19 bases between. In nucleotides, the CDR3 is TGTGCCAGCAGTGAGACAGGACTTAATCCCGCGGCTTTCTTT. Its translation is CASSETGLNPAAFF.

The count of this clone is one. This chain links TRBV30 with TRBJ2-3, with D maybe TRBD2 (6 bases). The CDR3 contains 13 residues. The V gene's germline CDR1 is GTSNPN and CDR2 SVGIG (reference sequence). V lost 4 bases to trimming and J lost 2 bases, with 10 bases between them. The CDR3 DNA reads as TGTGCCTGGACCCCGGGAGACACAGATACGCAGTATTTT. Its translation: CAWTPGDTDTQYF.

The V gene is TRBV27, the J gene TRBJ1-1, with 7 bases that match TRBD1. V lost 8 bases, J lost 7 bases, and 4 bases stayed unmatched. This CDR3 contains 11 residues. Germline lookup yields CDR1 MNHEY and CDR2 SMNVEV (reference sequence). The CDR3 DNA is TGTGCCAGCTACAGGGGACTTGAAGCTTTCTTT. Its translation is CASYRGLEAFF.

The rearrangement joins TRBV6-6 to TRBJ2-7; a possible D gene is TRBD2 (5 bases). V lost 0 bases, J lost 2 bases, and 11 bases lay in between. Germline loops: CDR1 MNHNY, CDR2 SVGAGI (reference sequence). CDR3 length: 15 amino acids. The CDR3 protein is CASSYSSGEPYEQYF. The CDR3 nucleotides read TGTGCCAGCAGTTACTCGTCCGGGGAGCCCTACGAGCAGTACTTC.

This rearrangement joins TRBV4-3 to TRBJ2-3; TRBD2 matches at 7 bases. The junction had 11 bases not matched to a gene; V was cut back by 3 bases and J by 2 bases. Germline V gene sequence: CDR1 LGHNA, CDR2 YSLEER. This CDR3 is 17 amino acids long. The CDR3 loop is CASSHQLAGGLTDTQYF. The CDR3 DNA is TGCGCCAGCAGCCACCAATTAGCGGGCGGGCTCACAGATACGCAGTATTTT.

The V gene is TRBV6-4, the J gene TRBJ2-7; a possible D gene is TRBD2 (6 bases). V was pared by 3 bases and J by 5 bases, with 11 bases between. The CDR3 length is 13 residues. The germline CDR1 and CDR2 sequences are MRHNA and SNTAGT. The CDR3: CASSEEAGHEQYF. CDR3 nucleotides: TGTGCCAGCAGTGAAGAAGCGGGTCACGAGCAGTACTTC.